These 25 T cell receptor beta chains came from one sample sequenced in a study of shared clonotypes between healthy human individuals. TCRdb keeps only in-frame clones here, not all; method: immunoSEQ multiplex PCR. Here the sample spans about 2.4 million clones, 93% being singletons. The sample comprised naive CD4+ T cells from PBMCs. Subset indicated: CD45RA+ positively selected. Receptor source: a young man in good health. Some clones in this sample may be carry-over from other donors' samples.

This chain links TRBV29-1 with TRBJ2-1; D remains ambiguous. The ends were cut back, 7 bases at V and 5 bases at J, with 12 bases in the middle. Germline lookup yields CDR1 SQVTM and CDR2 ANQGSEA. This CDR3 contains 12 residues. The CDR3 DNA reads TGCAGCGCCTCCCCCCCCCACAATGAGCAGTTCTTC. This encodes CSASPPHNEQFF.

This clone came up a few times. The chain links TRBV7-9 to TRBJ2-7, with D hard to call. Germline V gives CDR1 SEHNR, CDR2 FQNEAQ (reference sequence). The CDR3 has 11 amino acids. Deletions cut 4 bases from V and 3 bases from J, with 4 bases between. CDR3 sequence: CASSSIYEQYF. As DNA, the CDR3 is TGTGCCAGCAGCTCGATCTACGAGCAGTACTTC.

The gene calls are TRBV27 and TRBJ1-5; TRBD1 aligns across 9 bases. The CDR3 has 17 amino acids. The germline V gene encodes CDR1 MNHEY and CDR2 SMNVEV (reference sequence). V lost 5 bases to trimming and J lost 3 bases; unmatched junction nucleotides: 11. The CDR3 is CASSRRDRVADNQPQHF. The CDR3 coding sequence is TGTGCCAGCAGTAGAAGGGACAGGGTTGCCGACAATCAGCCCCAGCATTTT.

The chain employs TRBV5-1 and TRBJ1-4; D not resolved. V lost 6 bases and J lost 4, with 10 bases in between. Germline CDR1 is SGHRS and CDR2 is YFSETQ. There are 13 residues in the CDR3. Written as DNA, the CDR3 is TGCGCCAGCACCGCGGCCAATAATGAAAAACTGTTTTTT. Translating gives CASTAANNEKLFF.

The chain joins TRBV5-6 to TRBJ1-2; no reliable D call. Germline V gene lookup returns CDR1 SGHDT and CDR2 YYEEEE. V dropped 4 bases and J dropped 4 bases, with 11 bases sitting between them. The CDR3 covers 13 residues. CDR3 nucleotides: TGTGCCAGCAGCAAGACGGTCTCCTATGGCTACACCTTC. The encoded protein is CASSKTVSYGYTF.

The chain couples TRBV5-1 to TRBJ1-2, with 8 bases that match TRBD1. V lost 3 bases and J lost 7; bases outside the gene matches: 8. Per the germline V gene, CDR1 is SGHRS and CDR2 is YFSETQ. The CDR3 sequence is 14 residues long. The CDR3 sequence is CASSSWTGRVGYTF. As DNA, the CDR3 is TGCGCCAGCAGCTCTTGGACAGGGCGGGTTGGCTACACCTTC.

The CDR3 spells CASSGRDTNNEQFF. In DNA, the CDR3 is TGTGCCAGCAGCGGCCGGGACACCAACAATGAGCAGTTCTTC. This rearrangement joins TRBV9 to TRBJ2-1; weak D call: TRBD1 (6 bases). The germline V gene encodes CDR1 SGDLS and CDR2 YYNGEE. V was shortened by 3 bases and J by 5 bases, with 12 bases between the two germline ends. The CDR3 consists of 14 residues.

The gene calls are TRBV5-1 and TRBJ2-7; D remains unclear. The CDR3 extends over 11 amino acids. Trimming took off 4 bases at V and 7 bases at J, with 9 bases between the two ends. From germline, CDR1 is SGHRS and CDR2 YFSETQ. CDR3 region: CASSGLTEQYF. CDR3 DNA: TGCGCCAGCAGCGGCCTTACTGAGCAGTACTTC.

V is TRBV15 and J is TRBJ2-7, with unresolved D. The CDR3 is 14 residues long. Trimming took off 4 bases at V and 2 bases at J, with 12 bases between the two ends. CDR1 LNHNV and CDR2 YYDKDF come from the germline V gene (reference sequence). CDR3 loop: CATSNPAATYEQYF. CDR3 nucleotides: TGTGCCACCAGCAACCCCGCGGCCACCTACGAGCAGTACTTC.

V usage is TRBV30 and J usage is TRBJ1-1, with D hard to call. The length of the CDR3 is 13 residues. From germline, CDR1 is GTSNPN and CDR2 SVGIG (reference sequence). Trimming pared 2 bases from V and 5 bases from J, leaving 12 bases between. CDR3 coding DNA: TGTGCCTGGAGTAAACGACTGGGGACTGAAGCTTTCTTT. Protein product: CAWSKRLGTEAFF.

The rearrangement links TRBV18 to TRBJ2-6; D may be TRBD1 or TRBD2 (5 bases each). The germline V and J ends were trimmed by 3 bases and 1 base, with 19 bases remaining between them. The CDR3 covers 19 residues. Germline CDR1 and CDR2: KGHSH and LQKENI. The CDR3 nucleotides read TGTGCCAGCTCACCCGAAGCGGTGGGGCCGGGGTCTGGGGCCAACGTCCTGACTTTC. Its protein is CASSPEAVGPGSGANVLTF.

The chain combines TRBV18 with TRBJ2-7; perhaps TRBD1 as D (6 bases). CDR1 and CDR2 (germline): KGHSH, LQKENI. CDR3 length: 16 amino acids. The V gene lost 4 bases and the J gene lost 5 bases, with 21 bases spanning the gap. The chain's CDR3 is CASSQRLRQVLDEQYF. Written as DNA, the CDR3 is TGTGCCAGCTCACAGCGATTAAGACAGGTTCTTGACGAGCAGTACTTC.

This clone was picked up a small number of times. This sequence joins TRBV28 and TRBJ1-5; D unresolved. V was clipped by 4 bases and J by 1 base, with 11 bases between them. CDR1 is MDHEN, CDR2 SYDVKM, per germline. This CDR3 is 15 amino acids long. The CDR3 reads CASSSSSGSNQPQHF. CDR3 nucleotide sequence: TGTGCCAGCAGTTCCAGTTCCGGCAGCAATCAGCCCCAGCATTTT.

The V and J genes are TRBV5-6 and TRBJ1-6; D not resolved. V was clipped by 1 base and J by 8 bases, with 7 bases between them. CDR1 is SGHDT and CDR2 is YYEEEE in the germline V gene. The CDR3 has 13 amino acids. The CDR3 reads CASSLSSYSPLHF. Here the CDR3 DNA reads TGTGCCAGCAGCTTGAGTTCTTATTCACCCCTCCACTTT.

Comment on this clone: Other nucleotide sequences from this sample produce the same CDR3. The rearrangement joins TRBV6-5 to TRBJ2-5; D remains ambiguous. From germline, CDR1 is MNHEY and CDR2 SVGAGI. V was pared by 6 bases and J by 5 bases, with 10 bases between. The CDR3 has 12 amino acids. Here the CDR3 reads CASSRPGETQYF. CDR3 nucleotides: TGTGCCAGCAGCCGGCCCGGGGAGACCCAGTACTTC.

As to this clone: Other DNA sequences in the same sample also yield this CDR3. The gene calls are TRBV4-1 and TRBJ1-2; D is unresolved. CDR1 is MGHRA and CDR2 is YSYEKL in the germline V gene. V gave up 0 bases and J gave up 5 bases, with 10 bases separating them. The CDR3 contains 14 residues. The CDR3, as DNA: TGCGCCAGCAGCCAAGATGGCCTCTCTTATGGCTACACCTTC. This gives the protein CASSQDGLSYGYTF.

The rearrangement links TRBV4-1 to TRBJ2-1; TRBD2 matches 9 bases. This CDR3 is 17 amino acids long. From germline, CDR1 is MGHRA and CDR2 YSYEKL. The V segment lost 0 bases and the J segment 8 bases; nucleotides outside the gene matches: 11. For the CDR3, the DNA is TGCGCCAGCAGCCAAGATGGGGCTAGCGGGATTTTGTATGAGCAGTTCTTC. This sequence encodes CASSQDGASGILYEQFF.

In this sample, this clone turned up a few times. The gene calls are TRBV10-1 and TRBJ2-7, with 7 bases that match TRBD2. The CDR3 has 15 amino acids. CDR1 WNHNN and CDR2 SYGVQD come from the germline V gene (reference sequence). J lost 6 bases, V lost 0 bases, and 8 bases had no gene match. CDR3 sequence reads: CASSESMGGTSEQYF. The DNA of the CDR3 is TGCGCCAGCAGTGAGTCGATGGGAGGGACGTCCGAGCAGTACTTC.

For the CDR3, the DNA is TGTGCCAGCAGCCCCCATGAGATAGGAAAACTGTTTTTT. This translates into CASSPHEIGKLFF. The chain links TRBV27 to TRBJ1-4; D is ambiguous. V lost 6 bases to trimming and J lost 10 bases, with 15 bases between them. The CDR3 length is 13 residues. Germline V gives CDR1 MNHEY, CDR2 SMNVEV (reference sequence).

This chain uses TRBV14 with TRBJ1-1; D is unresolved. The CDR3 is 12 amino acids. Per germline, CDR1 SGHDN and CDR2 FVKESK. V lost 1 base and J lost 8, with 8 bases in between. The CDR3 nucleotides are TGTGCCAGCAGCCAAGGGTGGCAGGAAGCTTTCTTT. This sequence encodes CASSQGWQEAFF.

The CDR3 DNA reads as TGCGCCAGCAGCCTTCAGGTAGCGTACAATGAGCAGTTCTTC. Protein sequence: CASSLQVAYNEQFF. V is TRBV4-3 and J is TRBJ2-1; weak D call: TRBD2 (5 bases). V was shortened by 4 bases and J by 4 bases, with 11 bases between the two germline ends. CDR1 LGHNA and CDR2 YSLEER come from the germline V gene. The CDR3 loop spans 14 amino acids.

V is TRBV9 and J is TRBJ1-1; TRBD1 is a possible D gene (6 bases). The CDR3 loop spans 13 amino acids. V was cut by 2 bases and J by 4 bases, with 9 bases left in between. Germline CDR1 SGDLS, CDR2 YYNGEE. The CDR3 reads CASSVTGLTEAFF. CDR3 sequence (DNA): TGTGCCAGCAGCGTCACAGGGCTCACTGAAGCTTTCTTT.

This clone was observed a single time. The chain carries TRBV28 and TRBJ2-4; D tentatively fits TRBD1 or TRBD2 (5 bases each). Germline-derived CDR1 and CDR2 are MDHEN and SYDVKM. The length of the CDR3 is 15 residues. V shed 2 bases and J shed 3 bases, with 11 bases lying between them. The CDR3, as DNA: TGTGCCAGCAGTTTACAGGGTGCGGGCAAAAACATTCAGTACTTC. Amino acid sequence: CASSLQGAGKNIQYF.

This clone has just one count. The chain couples TRBV7-6 to TRBJ2-7, with 7 bases aligning to TRBD1. The germline CDR1 and CDR2 sequences are SGHVS and FNYEAQ. The CDR3 contains 12 residues. The ends lost 7 bases at V and 6 bases at J; junction bases unmatched: 6. CDR3 DNA sequence: TGTGCCAGCACCCAGGGGGAAGGCGAGCAGTACTTC. It codes for CASTQGEGEQYF.

V and J are TRBV19 and TRBJ1-2; D not certain. The V and J ends lost 7 bases and 3 bases respectively, with 18 bases between them. Germline loops: CDR1 LNHDA, CDR2 SQIVND (reference sequence). CDR3 length: 15 residues. Here the CDR3 DNA reads TGTGCCAGTACCCCCCTCAAGGGAGTGGACTATGGCTACACCTTC. Amino acids: CASTPLKGVDYGYTF.